This T cell receptor beta chain was sequenced for a study of OX40 agonist ivuxolimab in advanced cancers. Overall study: A male proportion of around 86% was recorded, with mean age 60 years and range about 20 to 85.

Germline loops: CDR1 ENHRY, CDR2 SYGVKD. CDR3 size: 14 residues. V was trimmed by 6 bases and J by 6 bases, leaving 12 bases between them. The protocol was immunoSEQ multiplex PCR, while the TCRdb copy is restricted to in-frame clones and leaves out a portion. The sample yields 31,000 or so clones, roughly 80% seen once. The clonotype comes from an adult with an advanced solid tumor such as melanoma, head and neck, liver or kidney cancer. The chain uses TRBV10-3 and TRBJ1-6; a weak D match, TRBD1 (5 bases). The source was CD4+ or CD8+ T cells sorted from blood, collected in a trial of the OX40 agonist ivuxolimab. CDR3 DNA sequence: TGTGCCATCAGCCAGACAGCCTCTAATTCACCCCTCCACTTT. It yields the protein CAISQTASNSPLHF.